The entry below gives a single T cell receptor (beta chain) sequence along with its context. This sample is drawn from a study of OX40 agonist ivuxolimab in advanced cancers. V lost 1 base and J lost 3, with 10 bases in between. Germline V gives CDR1 SGHDT, CDR2 YYEEEE. The CDR3 sequence is 15 residues long. Blood specimens came from baseline, cycle 4 day 1, and cycle 7 day 1. TCRdb's table, derived via immunoSEQ multiplex PCR, lists solely in-frame clones and lacks some. The table has nearly 70,000 clones, approximately 80% seen once; the top ten hold roughly 1.4%. This material consisted of CD4+ or CD8+ T cells sorted from blood, taken in a trial of the OX40 agonist ivuxolimab. The receptor comes from an adult with an advanced solid tumor such as melanoma, head and neck, liver or kidney cancer. The rearrangement uses TRBV5-6 and TRBJ2-2; TRBD2 is a possible D gene (6 bases). The CDR3 nucleotides are TGTGCCAGCAGCTTGCGGGACTTATACACCGGGGAGCTGTTTTTT. As protein: CASSLRDLYTGELFF.